This record covers a single T cell receptor beta chain. Its antigen remains unknown. Within the sample, other DNA sequences also encode this same CDR3. This entry belongs to a study of shared clonotypes between healthy human individuals. About the research overall: Donor composition was a couple of women and three men, aged 18 to 49. General observations from the study: The naive CD4 repertoires of four donors were compared, and roughly 5% of clonotypes were shared.

The table came from immunoSEQ multiplex PCR; TCRdb's copy has only in-frame clones and leaves some out. The sample consists of 1,400,000 or so clones, approximately 98.5% of them appearing once. This CDR3 region has 10 residues. Deletions cut 5 bases from V and 5 bases from J, with 4 bases between. CDR1 DFQATT and CDR2 SNEGSKA come from the germline V gene (reference sequence). This chain joins TRBV20-1 and TRBJ2-1; D unresolved. The sequencing sample was made of naive CD4+ T cells sorted from blood. Subset of the sample: CD45RA+ positively selected. The receptor was isolated from a man between 25 and 39 years old in good health. CDR3 loop: CSAGHNEQFF. The DNA of the CDR3 is TGCAGTGCTGGTCACAATGAGCAGTTCTTC.